The table lists the clone carrying this T cell receptor (beta chain) with many counts. This entry belongs to a study of response to subunit inactivated influenza vaccine. The CDR3 spans 13 residues. The V gene's germline CDR1 is SGHRS and CDR2 YFSETQ. V lost 5 bases to trimming and J lost 11 bases, with 19 bases between them. Using its own MiXCR run on the RT-PCR reads, TCRdb lists one record per CDR3 protein. The sample has more than 550,000 distinct CDR3 sequences, 10% to 15% seen once. The chain uses TRBV5-1 and TRBJ1-1; D might be TRBD1 (5 bases). This clonotype was obtained from a man aged 50 to 60 who received an inactivated influenza vaccine. Sequences were derived from PBMCs from blood, sampled on the day of vaccination. The CDR3 protein is CASSPRQSGFAFF. In nucleotides, the CDR3 is TGCGCCAGCAGTCCCCGACAGTCTGGCTTCGCTTTCTTT.